The next 28 T cell receptor beta chains were all read from a single sample in a study of shared clonotypes between healthy human individuals. Only CD45RO-negative cells positively selected for CCR7 counted as naive CD8 cells, so terminally differentiated effector memory CD45RA+ cells were excluded. Assay used: immunoSEQ multiplex PCR; TCRdb lists only in-frame clones, some missing. The repertoire holds about 2.1 million clones, around 93% seen once, with more than 1.5% in the top ten. The sequenced sample consisted of naive CD8+ T cells from PBMCs. The origin of the receptors is a man aged 18 to 29 in good health. Some clones in this sample may be carry-over from other donors' samples.

The genes are TRBV27 and TRBJ2-7; D unclear. The V gene's germline CDR1 is MNHEY and CDR2 SMNVEV (reference sequence). Trimming took off 6 bases at V and 7 bases at J, with 22 bases between the two ends. The CDR3 has 15 amino acids. The CDR3 DNA reads as TGTGCCAGCAGCCAATCGCCCGTTTTGAGTTCTGAGCAGTACTTC. It yields the protein CASSQSPVLSSEQYF.

V and J are TRBV5-1 and TRBJ2-1, with 7 nucleotides matching TRBD2. Trimming took 0 bases from V and 8 from J; bases not matched to a gene: 11. The length of the CDR3 is 16 residues. Germline V lookup: CDR1 SGHRS, CDR2 YFSETQ. The CDR3 sequence is CASSLGTGGRSDEQFF. Written as DNA, the CDR3 is TGCGCCAGCAGCTTGGGTACGGGAGGCCGAAGCGATGAGCAGTTCTTC.

The chain employs TRBV6-6 and TRBJ2-7; TRBD2 aligns across 7 bases. The germline V gene has CDR1 MNHNY and CDR2 SVGAGI (reference sequence). The CDR3 loop spans 16 amino acids. Unmatched junction bases numbered 17, after V lost 6 bases and J lost 6 bases. The DNA of the CDR3 is TGTGCCAGCAGCCCTTCTCTAGCGGTATCGGGGCCCGAGCAGTACTTC. Its translation: CASSPSLAVSGPEQYF.

The chain is built from TRBV9 and TRBJ2-3; the D gene is possibly TRBD2 (5 bases). This CDR3 spans 17 amino acids. CDR1 is SGDLS and CDR2 is YYNGEE in the germline V gene. V lost 0 bases, J lost 3 bases, and 17 bases lay in between. DNA for the CDR3: TGTGCCAGCAGCGTAGACGAGGGATGGGTAGGGACAGATACGCAGTATTTT. This translates into CASSVDEGWVGTDTQYF.

Details on this clone: The sample contains more than one DNA sequence encoding this CDR3. The chain has TRBV27 and TRBJ2-7; the D is unclear. CDR1 and CDR2 (germline): MNHEY, SMNVEV (reference sequence). Trimming cost V 0 bases and J 0 bases, with 9 bases left between them. CDR3 length: 15 amino acids. The CDR3 protein is CASSLSRSSSYEQYF. The DNA of the CDR3 is TGTGCCAGCAGTTTATCTCGCAGTAGCTCCTACGAGCAGTACTTC.

This clone was seen just once. The chain has TRBV9 and TRBJ2-7, with a possible D match to TRBD1 (7 bases). The V gene's germline CDR1 is SGDLS and CDR2 YYNGEE. V was clipped by 4 bases and J by 9 bases, with 14 bases between them. The CDR3 totals 12 residues. The CDR3 DNA follows: TGTGCCAGCAGCTACGGAGGGGGCCGGCAGTACTTC. As protein: CASSYGGGRQYF.

The chain combines TRBV7-6 with TRBJ2-7; D unresolved. The germline gives CDR1 SGHVS, CDR2 FNYEAQ. The CDR3 covers 17 residues. Trimming left V 4 bases short and J 6 bases short, with 25 bases between. The CDR3 is CASSSADTSALSSEQYF. In DNA form, the CDR3 reads TGTGCCAGCAGCTCCGCAGACACATCCGCTCTATCATCCGAGCAGTACTTC.

Worth noting for this clone: The junction and the germline gene differ at one end; a read error may be behind it. The chain couples TRBV30 to TRBJ2-5; D is possibly TRBD2 (5 bases). The J call is doubtful: the DNA matches TRBJ2-7 better. The CDR3 has 13 residues. Per germline, CDR1 GTSNPN and CDR2 SVGIG (reference sequence). As DNA, the CDR3 is TGTGCCGGGAGCCTAGCCCCGACCTACGAGCAGTACTTC. Encoded protein: CAGSLAPTYEQYF.

This chain connects TRBV28 to TRBJ2-7; 10 nucleotides agree with TRBD2. The germline gives CDR1 MDHEN, CDR2 SYDVKM. The J segment lost 0 bases and the V segment lost 7 bases, leaving 6 bases of the junction unmatched. The CDR3 loop spans 15 amino acids. The CDR3 sequence is CASTSGSLSSYEQYF. The DNA for the CDR3 is TGTGCCAGCACTAGCGGGAGTTTAAGCTCCTACGAGCAGTACTTC.

The J gene is TRBJ1-6, the V gene TRBV4-2, with D perhaps TRBD1 (5 bases). CDR1 and CDR2 from the germline V gene are LGHNA and YNFKEQ. The CDR3 runs 14 residues. The V gene lost 0 bases and the J gene lost 10 bases, with 10 bases spanning the gap. CDR3 nucleotide sequence: TGTGCCAGCAGCCAAGACCAGGGAGGCTCACCCCTCCACTTT. Its translation is CASSQDQGGSPLHF.

The V and J genes are TRBV7-6 and TRBJ2-7; TRBD2 matches 11 bases. Germline CDR1 and CDR2: SGHVS and FNYEAQ. The CDR3 covers 19 residues. Trimming at V came to 7 bases and at J to 1 base, leaving 18 bases not matched to a gene. Here the CDR3 DNA reads TGTGCCAGCACCTCTGGACTAGCGGGCTCCCTCGGTGGGTCCTACGAGCAGTACTTC. The encoded protein is CASTSGLAGSLGGSYEQYF.

A note on this clone: This same CDR3 is encoded by further DNA sequences in the sample. This chain connects TRBV4-1 to TRBJ2-5; the D call may be TRBD1 or TRBD2 (5 bases each). From germline, CDR1 is MGHRA and CDR2 YSYEKL. V was shortened by 1 base and J by 3 bases, with 6 bases between the two germline ends. There are 13 residues in the CDR3. The CDR3 reads CASSQVGEETQYF. The CDR3 DNA reads as TGCGCCAGCAGCCAAGTGGGGGAAGAGACCCAGTACTTC.

This clone was observed a handful of times. The V call is TRBV9, the J call TRBJ1-4; tentatively, D is TRBD1 (6 bases). With 0 bases removed from V and 3 bases from J, the gap between germline ends came to 6 bases. The CDR3 extends over 14 amino acids. CDR1 is SGDLS, CDR2 YYNGEE, per germline. The chain's CDR3 is CASSVEGANEKLFF. The DNA of the CDR3 is TGTGCCAGCAGCGTAGAGGGGGCTAATGAAAAACTGTTTTTT.

On this clone itself: This specimen includes other DNA sequences encoding the same CDR3. The chain uses TRBV30 and TRBJ2-7; tentative D call: TRBD1 (6 bases). Germline V gene data show CDR1 as GTSNPN and CDR2 as SVGIG (reference sequence). The CDR3 spans 13 residues. Trimming removed 3 bases from V and 2 bases from J, with 11 bases in between. The CDR3 DNA sequence: TGTGCCTGGAGCCCTGGGGGCCCCTACGAGCAGTACTTC. Protein sequence: CAWSPGGPYEQYF.

In the case of this clone: Other nucleotide sequences from this sample produce the same CDR3. The V and J genes are TRBV28 and TRBJ1-5; D uncertain. Trimming stripped 8 bases from V and 2 bases from J, with 7 bases between. Germline CDR1 is MDHEN and CDR2 is SYDVKM. The CDR3 consists of 12 residues. The CDR3 protein is CASRRGNQPQHF. The CDR3 DNA follows: TGTGCCAGCCGCCGGGGCAATCAGCCCCAGCATTTT. The full variable domain, completed using reference TRBV28 and TRBJ1-5, is DVKVTQSSRYLVKRTGEKVFLECVQDMDHENMFWYRQDPGLGLRLIYFSYDVKMKEKGDIPEGYSVSREKKERFSLILESASTNQTSMYLCASRRGNQPQHFGDGTRLSIL.

The genes are TRBV29-1 and TRBJ1-1; no firm D call. V gave up 4 bases and J gave up 1 base, with 4 bases separating them. The CDR3 sequence is 11 residues long. The germline CDR1 and CDR2 sequences are SQVTM and ANQGSEA. Here the CDR3 DNA reads TGCAGCGTTGCGACGAACACTGAAGCTTTCTTT. It codes for CSVATNTEAFF.

The chain couples TRBV27 to TRBJ2-7; maybe TRBD1 (6 bases). CDR3 length: 13 residues. Germline-derived CDR1 and CDR2 are MNHEY and SMNVEV (reference sequence). Between the trimmed V and J ends, which lost 6 bases and 2 bases, there was a span of 11 bases. The CDR3 DNA is TGTGCCAGCAGAGGGGGAGACCCCTACGAGCAGTACTTC. Translation: CASRGGDPYEQYF.

CDR3 loop: CASSPDQGLSSGGEQFF. The CDR3 DNA follows: TGTGCCAGCAGCCCAGACCAGGGACTAAGTTCGGGTGGTGAGCAGTTCTTC. The V and J genes are TRBV5-8 and TRBJ2-1; 7 positions match TRBD2. CDR3 length equals 17 residues. Germline values: CDR1 SGHTS, CDR2 YDEGEE. J lost 9 bases, V lost 4 bases, and 19 bases had no gene match.

J is TRBJ2-5 and V is TRBV14; D not certain. Germline lookup yields CDR1 SGHDN and CDR2 FVKESK. The V gene lost 0 bases and the J gene lost 1 base, with 9 bases spanning the gap. The CDR3 is 15 residues long. The CDR3: CASSQDLGFQETQYF. CDR3 DNA: TGTGCCAGCAGCCAAGATCTGGGGTTCCAAGAGACCCAGTACTTC.

The CDR3, as DNA: TGTGCCAGCAGCGGAGCCGGGACTAGTAGGGTGGGTGAGCAGTTCTTC. Translated, it gives CASSGAGTSRVGEQFF. This chain joins TRBV7-9 and TRBJ2-1, with 8 bases fitting TRBD2. The trim removed 5 bases at V and 9 bases at J, leaving 15 bases unmatched. Per germline, CDR1 SEHNR and CDR2 FQNEAQ (reference sequence). The CDR3 has 16 residues.

The V gene is TRBV7-9, the J gene TRBJ1-1; D is unresolved. Trimming left V 2 bases short and J 6 bases short, with 13 bases between. The CDR3 covers 14 residues. The germline gives CDR1 SEHNR, CDR2 FQNEAQ (reference sequence). CDR3 protein: CASSLTPLFSEAFF. In DNA form, the CDR3 reads TGTGCCAGCAGCTTAACCCCCTTGTTCTCTGAAGCTTTCTTT.

The chain has TRBV5-5 and TRBJ1-4, with a possible D match to TRBD1 (5 bases). Germline V gene data show CDR1 as SGHKS and CDR2 as YYEKEE (reference sequence). The CDR3 is made up of 17 amino acids. Trimming cost V 3 bases and J 8 bases, with 23 bases left between them. The CDR3 DNA follows: TGTGCCAGCAGCTCCGGGGCTCTACGGTCTCCGGGAGAAAAACTGTTTTTT. It is translated as CASSSGALRSPGEKLFF. Looking up the rest from reference TRBV5-5 and TRBJ1-4 gives the full variable domain: DAGVTQSPTHLIKTRGQQVTLRCSPISGHKSVSWYQQVLGQGPQFIFQYYEKEERGRGNFPDRFSARQFPNYSSELNVNALLLGDSALYLCASSSGALRSPGEKLFFGSGTQLSVL.

This chain links TRBV28 with TRBJ2-2, with 7 bases aligning to TRBD2. The ends lost 7 bases at V and 2 bases at J; junction bases unmatched: 10. Germline lookup yields CDR1 MDHEN and CDR2 SYDVKM. CDR3 length equals 16 residues. Here the CDR3 DNA reads TGTGCCAGCACCAGAAAGCCTAGCGGAAACACCGGGGAGCTGTTTTTT. Translating it yields CASTRKPSGNTGELFF.

The chain is built from TRBV16 and TRBJ2-7; 9 nucleotides line up with TRBD1. The J segment lost 2 bases and the V segment lost 3 bases, leaving 2 bases of the junction unmatched. CDR3 length: 14 amino acids. Germline CDR1 is KGHSY and CDR2 is FQNENV. As DNA, the CDR3 is TGTGCCAGCAGCCACAGGACAGGGGCCTACGAGCAGTACTTC. Its translation is CASSHRTGAYEQYF.

For this clone: This may be a read error, as it is one base from a much larger clone. The same CDR3 also results from other DNA sequences found in this sample. The chain uses TRBV5-8 and TRBJ2-7; D not resolved. The CDR3 loop spans 11 amino acids. With 0 bases removed from V and 3 bases from J, the gap between germline ends came to 1 base. Per germline, CDR1 SGHTS and CDR2 YDEGEE. The CDR3 bases are TGTGCCAGCAGCTTGGGCTACGAGCAGTACTTC. Protein: CASSLGYEQYF.

J is TRBJ1-1 and V is TRBV4-3; D ambiguous. In germline, CDR1 is LGHNA, CDR2 YSLEER. The CDR3 has 15 amino acids. Trimming pared 2 bases from V and 2 bases from J, leaving 12 bases between. In nucleotides, the CDR3 is TGCGCCAGCAGCCAACAGGTAATGGGTAACACTGAAGCTTTCTTT. This codes for CASSQQVMGNTEAFF.

J is TRBJ1-5 and V is TRBV18, with 8 bases lining up with TRBD1. The V and J ends lost 3 bases and 3 bases, in that order; junction bases with no gene match: 4. Germline CDR1 and CDR2: KGHSH and LQKENI. The CDR3 sequence is 15 residues long. CDR3 loop: CASSPDRAVNQPQHF. Written as DNA, the CDR3 is TGTGCCAGCTCACCGGACAGGGCGGTCAATCAGCCCCAGCATTTT.

The V call is TRBV28, the J call TRBJ2-3; possibly TRBD2 for D (5 bases). The germline V gene encodes CDR1 MDHEN and CDR2 SYDVKM. The length of the CDR3 is 19 residues. V dropped 2 bases and J dropped 6 bases, with 27 bases sitting between them. Written as DNA, the CDR3 is TGTGCCAGCAGTTTACCCTCGGCGGCCATTACCGGGGTGAGGGATACGCAGTATTTT. Its protein is CASSLPSAAITGVRDTQYF. The full variable domain, in which reference TRBV28 and TRBJ2-3 provide the parts outside the CDR3, is DVKVTQSSRYLVKRTGEKVFLECVQDMDHENMFWYRQDPGLGLRLIYFSYDVKMKEKGDIPEGYSVSREKKERFSLILESASTNQTSMYLCASSLPSAAITGVRDTQYFGPGTRLTVL.